These 16 T cell receptor beta chains share one sample of origin, sequenced in a study of blood T cell repertoires in COVID-19. Profiling relied on immunoSEQ multiplex PCR, and the TCRdb table lists in-frame clones only, not all of them. The repertoire holds approximately 120,000 clones, with roughly 72% as singletons. The source material was peripheral blood. Receptors were obtained from an older man with COVID-19, enrolled during active disease.

The CDR3 coding sequence is TGCGCCAGCAGCTTGCGTCAGGGAACCTACAATGAGCAGTTCTTC. Translating it yields CASSLRQGTYNEQFF. The gene calls are TRBV5-1 and TRBJ2-1; D perhaps matches TRBD1 (5 bases). This CDR3 comprises 15 residues. The ends were cut back, 1 base at V and 2 bases at J, with 10 bases in the middle. CDR1 and CDR2 (germline): SGHRS, YFSETQ.

This clone has only a few counts. The chain has TRBV19 and TRBJ2-5; D is possibly TRBD2 (5 bases). This CDR3 is 13 amino acids long. The V gene's germline CDR1 is LNHDA and CDR2 SQIVND (reference sequence). V lost 3 bases and J lost 5, with 10 bases in between. The CDR3 region has the DNA TGTGCCAGTAGTATCGGGGTCGCGGAGACCCAGTACTTC. Translation gives CASSIGVAETQYF.

The V call is TRBV28, the J call TRBJ2-5; 16 positions match TRBD2. The CDR3 is 20 residues long. V lost 5 bases and J lost 5; bases outside the gene matches: 17. The germline CDR1 and CDR2 sequences are MDHEN and SYDVKM. Here the CDR3 DNA reads TGTGCCAGCAGTCCCACCCACGGGACTAGCGGGAGGGATTGGGATGAGACCCAGTACTTC. Protein sequence: CASSPTHGTSGRDWDETQYF.

The chain has TRBV4-3 and TRBJ1-1; 8 bases agree with TRBD1. With V trimmed by 0 bases and J by 4 bases, 1 base remained unmatched. CDR1 LGHNA and CDR2 YSLEER come from the germline V gene. The CDR3 runs to 14 residues. The CDR3 DNA reads TGCGCCAGCAGCCAAGACAGGGGGCCCACTGAAGCTTTCTTT. Translated, it gives CASSQDRGPTEAFF.

This clone showed up just once. The rearrangement uses TRBV28 and TRBJ2-7, with TRBD2 matching 10 bases. The CDR3 has 13 residues. With V trimmed by 8 bases and J by 4 bases, 5 bases remained unmatched. The germline V gene encodes CDR1 MDHEN and CDR2 SYDVKM. The CDR3 DNA sequence: TGTGCCAGCTTAGCGGGAGGTGCGTACGAGCAGTACTTC. This encodes CASLAGGAYEQYF.

The chain joins TRBV4-3 to TRBJ2-1, with D unclear. V was cut by 0 bases and J by 0 bases, with 12 bases left in between. CDR3 length: 17 residues. The germline V gene encodes CDR1 LGHNA and CDR2 YSLEER. The CDR3 protein is CASSQEIAMSSYNEQFF. The CDR3 DNA is TGCGCCAGCAGCCAAGAGATAGCAATGAGCTCCTACAATGAGCAGTTCTTC.

V gene TRBV7-9 combines with J gene TRBJ1-1; 7 bases match TRBD1. V dropped 5 bases and J dropped 10; count of bases not matched to a gene: 10. Germline V gene data show CDR1 as SEHNR and CDR2 as FQNEAQ (reference sequence). This CDR3 comprises 13 residues. The CDR3 reads CASSPGTAFGAFF. DNA of the CDR3: TGTGCCAGCAGCCCCGGGACAGCTTTTGGAGCTTTCTTT.

The V gene is TRBV18, the J gene TRBJ2-4, with TRBD2 matching 12 bases. CDR3 length: 15 amino acids. Germline V gives CDR1 KGHSH, CDR2 LQKENI. V was pared by 6 bases and J by 2 bases, with 2 bases of the junction left unmatched. In DNA, the CDR3 is TGTGCCAGCTCGACTAGCGGGAGCACCAAAAACATTCAGTACTTC. This sequence encodes CASSTSGSTKNIQYF.

The chain links TRBV5-1 to TRBJ2-7; D may be TRBD2 (6 bases). The CDR3 runs to 13 residues. The V gene's germline CDR1 is SGHRS and CDR2 YFSETQ. Trimming left V 5 bases short and J 6 bases short, with 15 bases between. The CDR3 DNA reads TGCGCCAGCAGGTCTAGACTAGAGGGCGAGCAGTACTTC. It is translated as CASRSRLEGEQYF.

V gene TRBV12-3 or TRBV12-4 combines with J gene TRBJ1-1; D is uncertain. The V gene lost 6 bases and the J gene lost 6 bases, with 8 bases spanning the gap. The CDR3 totals 11 residues. The CDR3 sequence: CASRTHAEAFF. As DNA, the CDR3 is TGTGCCAGCAGAACACACGCTGAAGCTTTCTTT.

This sequence joins TRBV28 and TRBJ2-5; perhaps TRBD1 as D (6 bases). V lost 5 bases, J lost 7 bases, and 11 bases lay in between. In germline, CDR1 is MDHEN, CDR2 SYDVKM. The CDR3 consists of 12 residues. CDR3: CASSRGSGTQYF. In nucleotides, the CDR3 is TGTGCCAGCAGTAGGGGGTCGGGGACCCAGTACTTC.

The rearrangement uses TRBV4-3 and TRBJ1-3; D may be TRBD1 (5 bases). V lost 1 base, J lost 2 bases, and 15 bases lay in between. The CDR3 loop spans 17 amino acids. Germline loops: CDR1 LGHNA, CDR2 YSLEER. The CDR3 region is CASSQGGAGLTGNTIYF. The CDR3 DNA follows: TGCGCCAGCAGCCAAGGAGGTGCAGGGCTAACTGGAAACACCATATATTTT.

The DNA for the CDR3 is TGTGCCAGCTCACCGGTAACAGGGAGTTCGAGCGAGCAGTTCTTC. Translation: CASSPVTGSSSEQFF. J is TRBJ2-1 and V is TRBV18, with a weak D call TRBD1 (6 bases). The germline gives CDR1 KGHSH, CDR2 LQKENI. The CDR3 length is 15 residues. The V end was cut by 3 bases, the J end by 10 bases, with 19 bases between.

V and J are TRBV9 and TRBJ2-7; 7 nucleotides match TRBD2. This CDR3 is built from 16 residues. The germline gives CDR1 SGDLS, CDR2 YYNGEE. The ends lost 0 bases at V and 2 bases at J; junction bases unmatched: 8. The CDR3 loop reads CASSVGPSGGTYEQYF. As DNA, the CDR3 is TGTGCCAGCAGCGTAGGGCCCTCGGGGGGAACCTACGAGCAGTACTTC.

The CDR3, as DNA: TGTGCCAGCAGCGTAGGACGGTTACAGGGAACTGAAGCTTTCTTT. Encoded protein: CASSVGRLQGTEAFF. The chain recombines TRBV9 with TRBJ1-1; D is possibly TRBD1 (6 bases). With 0 bases removed from V and 5 bases from J, the gap between germline ends came to 14 bases. Germline V gives CDR1 SGDLS, CDR2 YYNGEE. The CDR3 contains 15 residues.

The chain uses TRBV6-6 and TRBJ1-6, with 9 bases that match TRBD1. CDR3 length: 14 amino acids. The J segment lost 11 bases and the V segment lost 6 bases, leaving 8 bases of the junction unmatched. CDR1 and CDR2 (germline): MNHNY, SVGAGI (reference sequence). DNA for the CDR3: TGTGCCAGCAGAACCGGGACAGGGAATCCACCCCTCCACTTT. Translation: CASRTGTGNPPLHF.